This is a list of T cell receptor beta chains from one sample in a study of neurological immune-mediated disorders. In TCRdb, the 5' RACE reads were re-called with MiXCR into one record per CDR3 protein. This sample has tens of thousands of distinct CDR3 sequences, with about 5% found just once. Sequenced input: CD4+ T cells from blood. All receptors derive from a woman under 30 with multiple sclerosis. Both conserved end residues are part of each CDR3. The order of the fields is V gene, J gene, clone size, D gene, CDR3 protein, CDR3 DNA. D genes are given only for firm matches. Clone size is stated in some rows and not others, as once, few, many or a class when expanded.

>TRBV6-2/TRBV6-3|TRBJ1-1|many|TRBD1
CASSYFDRGLAFF
TGTGCCAGCAGTTACTTCGACAGGGGGCTGGCTTTCTTT
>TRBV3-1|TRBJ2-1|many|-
CASSQGGARTYNEQFF
TGTGCCAGCAGCCAAGGGGGGGCGCGCACCTACAATGAGCAGTTCTTC
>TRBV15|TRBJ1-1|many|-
CATSRDLTGQNTEAFF
TGTGCCACCAGCAGAGATCTCACAGGACAGAACACTGAAGCTTTCTTT
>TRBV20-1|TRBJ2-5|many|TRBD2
CSASSPGLAGVLGETQYF
TGCAGTGCTAGCTCCCCTGGACTAGCGGGAGTACTCGGGGAGACCCAGTACTTC
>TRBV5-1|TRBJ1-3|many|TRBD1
CASSRQDRDSGNTIYF
TGCGCCAGCAGCCGGCAGGACAGGGACTCTGGAAACACCATATATTTT
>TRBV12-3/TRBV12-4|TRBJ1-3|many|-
CASSWGSSGNTIYF
TGTGCCAGCAGTTGGGGCAGCTCTGGAAACACCATATATTTT
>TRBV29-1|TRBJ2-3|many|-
CSVALVLGTDTQYF
TGCAGCGTTGCCCTAGTCTTGGGCACAGATACGCAGTATTTT
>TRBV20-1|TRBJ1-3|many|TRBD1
CSAPTGWGNTIYF
TGCAGTGCTCCGACAGGGTGGGGAAACACCATATATTTT
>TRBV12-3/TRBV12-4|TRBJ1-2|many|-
CASSFSPGRGYGYTF
TGTGCCAGCAGTTTTTCTCCCGGCAGGGGTTATGGCTACACCTTC
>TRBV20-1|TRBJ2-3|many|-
CSARGPANTDTQYF
TGCAGTGCTAGAGGTCCCGCGAACACAGATACGCAGTATTTT
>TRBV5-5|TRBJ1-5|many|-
CASSLEGQPYSNQPQHF
TGTGCCAGCAGCTTGGAAGGACAGCCATATAGCAATCAGCCCCAGCATTTT
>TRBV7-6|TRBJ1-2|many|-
CASSSATGSRGYTF
TGTGCCAGCAGCTCCGCAACGGGGAGCCGCGGCTACACCTTC
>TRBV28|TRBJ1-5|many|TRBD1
CASRQKDRVGQPQHF
TGTGCCAGCAGACAAAAGGACAGGGTTGGTCAGCCCCAGCATTTT
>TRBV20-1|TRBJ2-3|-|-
CSARDPAGAPLDTQYF
TGCAGTGCTAGAGATCCCGCGGGGGCGCCCTTGGATACGCAGTATTTT
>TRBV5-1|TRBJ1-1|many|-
CASRDGRGYTEAFF
TGCGCCAGCAGGGACGGCAGGGGATACACTGAAGCTTTCTTT
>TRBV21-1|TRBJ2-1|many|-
CASSRRTSGNPYNEQFF
TGTGCCAGCAGCCGGAGGACTAGCGGGAACCCCTACAATGAGCAGTTCTTC
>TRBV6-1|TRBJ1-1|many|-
CASSTGLNTEAFF
TGTGCCAGCAGCACAGGCTTGAACACTGAAGCTTTCTTT
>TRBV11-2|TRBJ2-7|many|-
CASSPHYEQYF
TGTGCCAGCAGCCCGCACTACGAGCAGTACTTC
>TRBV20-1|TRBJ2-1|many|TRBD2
CGFPLAGVRNEQFF
TGCGGATTCCCACTAGCGGGAGTGCGGAATGAGCAGTTCTTC
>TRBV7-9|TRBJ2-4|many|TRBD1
CASSLMVTGMIQYF
TGTGCCAGCAGCTTAATGGTGACAGGGATGATTCAGTACTTC
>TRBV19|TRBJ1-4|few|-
CASSMREKLFF
TGTGCCAGTAGTATGAGGGAAAAACTGTTTTTT
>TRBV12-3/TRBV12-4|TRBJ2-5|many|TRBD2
CASSKSGGRLLETQYF
TGTGCCAGCAGTAAGAGCGGGGGCCGGCTCTTGGAGACCCAGTACTTC
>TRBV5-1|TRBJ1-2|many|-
CASSLQGPYGYTF
TGCGCCAGCAGCTTGCAGGGCCCCTATGGCTACACCTTC
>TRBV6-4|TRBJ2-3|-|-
CASSESTVGTQYF
TGTGCCAGCAGTGAGAGTACCGTGGGTACGCAGTATTTT
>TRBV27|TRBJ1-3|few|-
CASNSRKGTSGNTIYF
TGTGCCAGCAATTCTCGAAAGGGGACTTCTGGAAACACCATATATTTT
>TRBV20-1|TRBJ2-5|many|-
CSARGWGGETQYF
TGCAGTGCTAGGGGCTGGGGCGGAGAGACCCAGTACTTC
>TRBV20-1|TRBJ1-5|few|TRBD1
CSAFQGAGLNQPQHF
TGCAGTGCTTTCCAGGGGGCCGGGTTAAATCAGCCCCAGCATTTT
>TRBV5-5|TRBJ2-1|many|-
CASTWTDQQFF
TGTGCCAGCACCTGGACCGACCAGCAGTTCTTC
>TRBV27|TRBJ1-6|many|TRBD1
CASRWDSPNSPLHF
TGTGCCAGCAGATGGGACAGCCCTAATTCACCCCTCCACTTT
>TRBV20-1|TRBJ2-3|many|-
CSANSLQDTRTDTQYF
TGCAGTGCTAATTCCTTGCAGGACACGCGTACAGATACGCAGTATTTT
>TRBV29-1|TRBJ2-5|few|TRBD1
CSVQSGTGGRETQYF
TGCAGCGTTCAATCCGGGACAGGGGGCCGGGAGACCCAGTACTTC
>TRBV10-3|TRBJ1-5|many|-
CAISDWGVGSPSNQPQHF
TGTGCCATCAGTGATTGGGGGGTGGGGAGTCCTAGCAATCAGCCCCAGCATTTT
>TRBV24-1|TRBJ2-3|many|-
CATSDRGFGTDTQYF
TGTGCCACCAGTGATCGGGGGTTCGGCACAGATACGCAGTATTTT
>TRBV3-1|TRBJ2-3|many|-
CASSQAGTSRDTQYF
TGTGCCAGCAGCCAAGCGGGGACGTCTCGGGATACGCAGTATTTT
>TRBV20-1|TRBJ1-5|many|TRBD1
CSALTGVNQPQHF
TGCAGTGCTCTGACAGGGGTCAATCAGCCCCAGCATTTT
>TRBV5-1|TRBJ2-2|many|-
CASSLTQGPGELFF
TGCGCCAGCAGCTTGACTCAGGGACCCGGGGAGCTGTTTTTT
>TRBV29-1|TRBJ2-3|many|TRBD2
CSARTGTSGGDTQYF
TGCAGCGCCCGAACCGGGACTAGCGGGGGAGATACGCAGTATTTT
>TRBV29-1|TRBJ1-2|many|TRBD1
CSARDSQNYGYTF
TGCAGCGCCAGGGACAGTCAAAACTATGGCTACACCTTC